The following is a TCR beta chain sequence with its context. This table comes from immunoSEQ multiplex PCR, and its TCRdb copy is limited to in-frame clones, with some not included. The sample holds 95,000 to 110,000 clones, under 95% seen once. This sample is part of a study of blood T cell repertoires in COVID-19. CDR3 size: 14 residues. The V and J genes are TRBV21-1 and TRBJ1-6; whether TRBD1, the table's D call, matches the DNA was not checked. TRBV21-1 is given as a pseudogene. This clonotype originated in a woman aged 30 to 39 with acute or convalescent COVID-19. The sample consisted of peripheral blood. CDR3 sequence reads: CASRGTGNNSPLHF. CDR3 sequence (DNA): TGTGCCAGCAGAGGGACAGGGAATAATTCACCCCTCCACTTT.